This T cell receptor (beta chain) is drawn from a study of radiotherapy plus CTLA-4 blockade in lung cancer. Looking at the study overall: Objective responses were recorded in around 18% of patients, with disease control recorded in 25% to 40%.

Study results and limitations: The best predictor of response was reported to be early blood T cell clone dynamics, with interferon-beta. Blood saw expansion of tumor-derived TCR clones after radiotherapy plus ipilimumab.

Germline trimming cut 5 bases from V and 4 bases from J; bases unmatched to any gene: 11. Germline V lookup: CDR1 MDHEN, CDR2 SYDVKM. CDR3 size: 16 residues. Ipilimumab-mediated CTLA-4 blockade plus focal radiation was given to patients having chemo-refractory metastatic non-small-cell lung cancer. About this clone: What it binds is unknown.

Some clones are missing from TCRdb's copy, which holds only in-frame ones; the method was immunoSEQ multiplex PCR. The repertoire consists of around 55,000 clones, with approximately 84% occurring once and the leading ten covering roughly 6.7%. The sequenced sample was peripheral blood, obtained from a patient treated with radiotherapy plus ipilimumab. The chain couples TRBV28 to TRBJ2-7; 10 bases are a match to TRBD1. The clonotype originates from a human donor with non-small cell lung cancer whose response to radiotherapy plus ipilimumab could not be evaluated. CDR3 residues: CASSPPGQGMSYEQYF. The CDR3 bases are TGTGCCAGCAGTCCTCCGGGACAGGGGATGTCTTACGAGCAGTACTTC.